A selection of T cell receptor beta chains follows, all from one sample in a study of graft-versus-host responses after intestinal transplantation. Profiling relied on immunoSEQ multiplex PCR, and the TCRdb table lists in-frame clones only, not all of them. The sample gives about 40,000 clones, about 90% of which show up once; roughly 2.5% is in the top ten. This sample comprised PBMCs, obtained around 320 days after intestinal transplant. The receptors were gathered from a human patient who received an intestinal transplant, so some T cells may come from the graft donor. Each CDR3 is given with its conserved first and last residue. A D gene is named only where the DNA matches it firmly.

TRBJ2-5,.,TRBV21-1,TGTGCCAGCAGCAAAGTCGGAGCGGATCAAGAGACCCAGTACTTC,CASSKVGADQETQYF
TRBJ2-3,.,TRBV6-1,TGTGCCAGCACCGCCCGGGGGATGGGGACAGATACGCAGTATTTT,CASTARGMGTDTQYF
TRBJ1-1,.,TRBV20-1,TGCAGTGCTTCCGACAGGTCTGAAGCTTTCTTT,CSASDRSEAFF
TRBJ2-7,.,TRBV7-3,TGTGCCAGCACGCCTCACTTCTACGAGCAGTACTTC,CASTPHFYEQYF
TRBJ2-2,.,TRBV2,TGTGCCAGCAGGTTGTACACCGGGGAGCTGTTTTTT,CASRLYTGELFF
TRBJ2-3,.,TRBV5-1,TGCGCCAGCAGATCAACAGATACGCAGTATTTT,CASRSTDTQYF
TRBJ1-2,.,TRBV6-5,TGTGCCAGCGTGGGGGCAAATGGCTACACCTTC,CASVGANGYTF
TRBJ2-1,TRBD1,TRBV28,TGTGCCAGCAGTTTAACAGGGGGTTACAATGAGCAGTTCTTC,CASSLTGGYNEQFF
TRBJ2-7,.,TRBV6-7,TGTGCCAGCCCGGGGGGGCAGGGGGCCTACGAGCAGTACTTC,CASPGGQGAYEQYF
TRBJ1-1,.,TRBV7-3,TGTGCCAGCAGCGGGTCAGGGAACACTGAAGCTTTCTTT,CASSGSGNTEAFF
TRBJ2-1,.,TRBV11-3,TGTGCCAGCAGCTTAGCGGGTAATGGCAATGAGCAGTTCTTC,CASSLAGNGNEQFF
TRBJ2-6,.,TRBV6-1,TGTGCCAGCAGTGAAGCGAGCCCAGGGGAGGCGTCTGGGGCCAACGTCCTGACTTTC,CASSEASPGEASGANVLTF
TRBJ2-5,.,TRBV5-4,TGTGCCAGCAGTTCGAGTTCCGGGGTGGGCCAGTACTTC,CASSSSSGVGQYF
TRBJ2-3,.,TRBV25-1,TGTGCCAGCAGTGTTGGGGGGACTCTCACAGATACGCAGTATTTT,CASSVGGTLTDTQYF
TRBJ2-7,.,TRBV15,TGTGCCACCAGCAGAGAAGGCAACTCATACGACGAGCAGTACTTC,CATSREGNSYDEQYF
TRBJ2-1,.,TRBV6-5,TGTGCCAGCAGTTACCATGGCAGCTCCGCCTACAATGAGCAGTTCTTC,CASSYHGSSAYNEQFF
TRBJ2-3,.,TRBV2,TGTGCCAGCAGTGAATACGGGGTCGGCACAGATACGCAGTATTTT,CASSEYGVGTDTQYF